This is a list of T cell receptor beta chains from one sample in a study of blood T cell repertoires in COVID-19. The data were produced by immunoSEQ multiplex PCR, yet TCRdb's version contains in-frame clones alone and is incomplete. The sample lists nearly 350,000 clones; about 88% were seen once. The sample consisted of PBMCs or T cells enriched from blood (not recorded which). The receptors originated from a woman aged 30 to 39 who had recovered from COVID-19. The CDR3 runs from the conserved cysteine through the conserved F or W. Fields, in order: CDR3 protein, CDR3 DNA, D gene, V gene, clone size, J gene. D genes are given only for firm matches. For some rows the clone size is stated as once, few or many, or as a class when expanded; others skip it.

CASSPDRGYNEQFF,TGTGCCAGCTCACCGGACAGGGGGTACAATGAGCAGTTCTTC,TRBD1,TRBV18,.,TRBJ2-1
CASSLSKFKQVSNQPQHF,TGTGCCAGCAGTTTATCGAAGTTCAAACAGGTTAGCAATCAGCCCCAGCATTTT,.,TRBV27,.,TRBJ1-5
CASSFVRSEKLFF,TGTGCCAGCAGCTTTGTGAGGTCCGAAAAACTGTTTTTT,.,TRBV11-2,.,TRBJ1-4
CASSLGGQGSSPLHF,TGTGCCAGCAGCTTGGGAGGACAGGGGAGTTCACCCCTCCACTTT,TRBD1,TRBV5-4,.,TRBJ1-6
CATMAQGIVFMQPQHF,TGTGCCACCATGGCCCAGGGGATTGTTTTCATGCAGCCCCAGCATTTT,.,TRBV19,few,TRBJ1-5
CASTGDRVTEQYF,TGTGCCAGCACCGGGGACAGGGTGACCGAGCAGTACTTC,TRBD1,TRBV28,.,TRBJ2-7
CASSSRDRGYQPQHF,TGTGCCAGCAGTTCCCGGGACAGGGGCTATCAGCCCCAGCATTTT,TRBD1,TRBV6-5,.,TRBJ1-5
CASSLLERAPDTQYF,TGCGCCAGCAGCTTGCTAGAAAGAGCTCCAGATACGCAGTATTTT,.,TRBV5-1,.,TRBJ2-3
CAIDGHYNYGYTF,TGTGCCATCGATGGACACTATAACTATGGCTACACCTTC,.,TRBV12-3/TRBV12-4,.,TRBJ1-2
CASRRQMNTEAFF,TGTGCCAGCAGACGACAGATGAACACTGAAGCTTTCTTT,.,TRBV7-2,.,TRBJ1-1
CASNTGTGTYSNQPQHF,TGTGCCAGCAACACAGGGACGGGAACGTATAGCAATCAGCCCCAGCATTTT,.,TRBV2,.,TRBJ1-5
CASSQDTQVVNEQFF,TGTGCCAGCAGCCAAGATACCCAGGTCGTCAATGAGCAGTTCTTC,.,TRBV3-1/TRBV3-2,.,TRBJ2-1
CASSLRGVSGGAMETQYF,TGTGCCAGCAGCTTACGGGGCGTCAGCGGGGGGGCGATGGAGACCCAGTACTTC,TRBD2,TRBV7-6,.,TRBJ2-5
CASTHRDRGGPQHF,TGTGCCAGCACCCACAGGGACAGGGGAGGGCCCCAGCATTTT,TRBD1,TRBV28,.,TRBJ1-5
CASSTDRGTIYGYTF,TGTGCCAGCAGCACCGACAGGGGGACTATCTATGGCTACACCTTC,TRBD1,TRBV27,once,TRBJ1-2
CATSRDWRGSRTEAFF,TGTGCCACCAGCAGAGATTGGCGGGGAAGTCGGACTGAAGCTTTCTTT,.,TRBV15,few,TRBJ1-1
CASSNRQVSYEQYF,TGTGCCAGCAGCAACCGACAGGTCTCCTACGAGCAGTACTTC,.,TRBV13,.,TRBJ2-7
CASSLIGRGLNGYTF,TGTGCCAGCAGCTTGATTGGCAGGGGGCTGAACGGCTACACCTTC,TRBD1,TRBV5-5,.,TRBJ1-2
CATSRRGGGSNYGYTF,TGTGCCACCAGCAGGCGGGGTGGGGGAAGTAACTATGGCTACACCTTC,.,TRBV15,once,TRBJ1-2
CASSMLPGYEQYF,TGTGCCAGTAGTATGCTACCGGGCTACGAGCAGTACTTC,.,TRBV19,.,TRBJ2-7
CASSPSVMNTEAFF,TGCGCCAGCAGCCCCTCCGTTATGAACACTGAAGCTTTCTTT,.,TRBV5-1,.,TRBJ1-1
CASSLEVWGAYNEQFF,TGTGCCAGCAGTTTAGAGGTCTGGGGGGCCTACAATGAGCAGTTCTTC,.,TRBV28,.,TRBJ2-1
CASSPQGQALNTEAFF,TGCGCCAGCAGCCCCCAGGGACAGGCCCTGAACACTGAAGCTTTCTTT,TRBD1,TRBV5-1,.,TRBJ1-1
CASSLPSTGDTEAFF,TGTGCCAGCAGCCTACCTTCTACAGGGGACACTGAAGCTTTCTTT,TRBD1,TRBV7-8,.,TRBJ1-1
CATSRRGPGNTIYF,TGTGCCACCAGCAGACGGGGTCCTGGAAACACCATATATTTT,.,TRBV15,.,TRBJ1-3
CATSGTGGEGREQYF,TGTGCCACCTCCGGGACAGGGGGTGAAGGGCGCGAGCAGTACTTC,TRBD1,TRBV19,.,TRBJ2-7
CASSPHRNQGYTF,TGTGCCAGCAGCCCGCACAGGAATCAGGGCTACACCTTC,.,TRBV7-2,.,TRBJ1-2
CASSLNSGGAVSSYNEQFF,TGTGCCAGCAGCTTAAATAGCGGGGGGGCCGTGAGCTCCTACAATGAGCAGTTCTTC,TRBD2,TRBV7-6,.,TRBJ2-1
CASSGQGVQPQHF,TGTGCCAGCAGCGGACAGGGGGTCCAGCCCCAGCATTTT,TRBD1,TRBV28,.,TRBJ1-5
CASSKRRGKDYEQYF,TGTGCCAGTAGTAAACGACGGGGGAAGGACTACGAGCAGTACTTC,.,TRBV19,.,TRBJ2-7
CASSSFYGSQETQYF,TGTGCCAGCAGCTCATTCTACGGGTCCCAAGAGACCCAGTACTTC,.,TRBV7-2,.,TRBJ2-5
CAWTPGSGDVGYEQYF,TGTGCCTGGACTCCGGGTAGCGGGGACGTTGGCTACGAGCAGTACTTC,TRBD2,TRBV30,.,TRBJ2-7
CASSSLAGRDEQYF,TGTGCCAGCAGCTCCTTAGCGGGCCGCGACGAGCAGTACTTC,TRBD2,TRBV7-2,once,TRBJ2-7
CASSYLSPGTDSYEQYF,TGTGCCAGCAGTTACTTAAGTCCCGGGACAGACTCCTACGAGCAGTACTTC,TRBD1,TRBV27,.,TRBJ2-7
CASRRALGSPLHF,TGTGCCAGCAGGAGGGCTCTCGGTTCACCCCTCCACTTT,.,TRBV7-2,.,TRBJ1-6
CASKDFYGYTF,TGTGCCAGTAAGGACTTCTATGGCTACACCTTC,.,TRBV19,.,TRBJ1-2
CASRGQGSYNEQFF,TGTGCCAGCAGAGGACAGGGTTCCTACAATGAGCAGTTCTTC,TRBD1,TRBV6-5,.,TRBJ2-1
CASSLSGTGEVKLFF,TGCGCCAGCAGCCTCTCCGGGACAGGGGAGGTAAAACTGTTTTTT,TRBD1,TRBV5-1,.,TRBJ1-4
CASTTGNYGYTF,TGTGCCAGCACCACGGGTAACTATGGCTACACCTTC,.,TRBV12-3/TRBV12-4,.,TRBJ1-2
CASSLGQNAQYF,TGTGCCAGCAGCCTTGGGCAGAACGCGCAGTATTTT,.,TRBV11-3,once,TRBJ2-3
CASSSLDRKETQYF,TGTGCCAGCAGCTCCCTGGACAGAAAAGAGACCCAGTACTTC,.,TRBV5-4,.,TRBJ2-5
CASSVSPTGQNTGELFF,TGTGCCAGCAGCGTTAGCCCAACAGGGCAGAACACCGGGGAGCTGTTTTTT,.,TRBV9,.,TRBJ2-2
CASSPGGTANTGELFF,TGCGCCAGCAGCCCAGGCGGGACGGCGAACACCGGGGAGCTGTTTTTT,.,TRBV4-1,few,TRBJ2-2